This is a list of T cell receptor beta chains from one sample in a study of blood T cell repertoires in COVID-19. Libraries were prepared by immunoSEQ multiplex PCR; TCRdb keeps only in-frame clonotypes and omits some of them. The sample carries 150,000 to 200,000 clones, about three quarters recorded once. The source material was peripheral blood. The receptors were sampled from a woman older than 75 with active or convalescent COVID-19. CDR3s include the opening cysteine and the closing phenylalanine or tryptophan. A D gene is named only where the DNA matches it firmly. Rows give clone size only sometimes, using once, few, many, or a class for an expanded clone.

clone_size	d_call	v_call	j_call	cdr3_aa	cdr3_nt
NA	NA	TRBV28	TRBJ1-2	CASSPAPQGYGYTF	TGTGCCAGCAGCCCCGCTCCCCAGGGATATGGCTACACCTTC
once	TRBD2	TRBV5-1	TRBJ2-3	CASSLVGTSGGISTDTQYF	TGCGCCAGCAGCTTGGTCGGGACTAGCGGGGGGATTAGCACAGATACGCAGTATTTT
NA	TRBD1	TRBV7-6	TRBJ1-1	CASSPDPRTGSEAFF	TGTGCCAGCAGCCCCGACCCCCGGACAGGGTCTGAAGCTTTCTTT
NA	NA	TRBV19	TRBJ2-7	CASSQGQTVYEQYF	TGTGCCAGTAGCCAGGGCCAAACGGTTTACGAGCAGTACTTC
NA	NA	TRBV16	TRBJ1-1	CASSQSRGKARDTEAFF	TGTGCCAGCAGCCAAAGCAGGGGTAAAGCGAGGGACACTGAAGCTTTCTTT
once	TRBD2	TRBV9	TRBJ2-4	CASSETPGRDIQYF	TGTGCCAGCAGTGAAACACCAGGGAGGGACATTCAGTACTTC
few	NA	TRBV4-1	TRBJ2-7	CASSQAGTLSMYF	TGCGCCAGCAGCCAAGCAGGGACACTTAGTATGTACTTC
few	NA	TRBV5-1	TRBJ1-1	CASSVETGGNTEAFF	TGCGCCAGCAGCGTAGAGACAGGCGGGAACACTGAAGCTTTCTTT
NA	NA	TRBV27	TRBJ1-5	CASSLRYSSGASNQPQHF	TGTGCCAGCAGTTTAAGGTATTCATCAGGGGCTAGCAATCAGCCCCAGCATTTT
NA	TRBD2	TRBV2	TRBJ2-3	CASRRASGGGTDTQYF	TGTGCCAGCAGGAGGGCTAGCGGGGGGGGCACAGATACGCAGTATTTT
NA	TRBD1	TRBV10-3	TRBJ2-3	CAISKGTGSLDTQYF	TGTGCCATCAGTAAGGGGACAGGGAGTCTGGATACGCAGTATTTT
few	NA	TRBV27	TRBJ1-5	CASSLFASSDQPQHF	TGTGCCAGCAGTTTATTTGCGAGCTCGGATCAGCCCCAGCATTTT
NA	NA	TRBV5-6	TRBJ2-5	CASSLGLDQETQYF	TGTGCCAGCAGCTTGGGACTAGACCAAGAGACCCAGTACTTC
NA	NA	TRBV7-2	TRBJ2-4	CASSLDTFPGNIQYF	TGTGCCAGCAGCTTAGATACATTCCCGGGGAACATTCAGTACTTC
NA	TRBD1	TRBV5-5	TRBJ1-5	CASSVKGGQGGNQPQHF	TGTGCCAGCAGCGTTAAAGGGGGACAGGGAGGCAATCAGCCCCAGCATTTT
NA	NA	TRBV5-1	TRBJ1-5	CASSLLDSTNQPQHF	TGCGCCAGCAGCTTGTTAGACAGTACCAATCAGCCCCAGCATTTT
NA	NA	TRBV5-5	TRBJ1-1	CASSFAGNTEAFF	TGTGCCAGCAGCTTTGCCGGGAACACTGAAGCTTTCTTT
NA	TRBD1	TRBV19	TRBJ1-5	CASTLHWTGLNQPQHF	TGTGCCAGTACCCTACACTGGACAGGTCTAAATCAGCCCCAGCATTTT
once	TRBD1	TRBV7-9	TRBJ1-6	CASSQTGGASPLHF	TGTGCCAGCAGCCAAACAGGGGGCGCATCACCCCTCCACTTT
NA	TRBD1	TRBV6-5	TRBJ1-6	CASSLGQGNNSPLHF	TGTGCCAGCAGTTTGGGACAGGGGAATAATTCACCCCTCCACTTT
NA	NA	TRBV6-5	TRBJ1-4	CASRKRGGPGEKLFF	TGTGCCAGCAGGAAACGGGGAGGACCGGGTGAAAAACTGTTTTTT
NA	NA	TRBV28	TRBJ1-6	CASRGSRINSPLHF	TGTGCCAGCCGCGGGTCGCGGATTAATTCACCCCTCCACTTT
NA	TRBD1	TRBV28	TRBJ1-2	CASSSGQYGYTF	TGTGCCAGCAGTTCGGGACAGTATGGCTACACCTTC
once	NA	TRBV5-1	TRBJ2-5	CASSLEQPRETQYF	TGCGCCAGCAGCTTGGAACAGCCCAGAGAGACCCAGTACTTC
few	NA	TRBV7-2	TRBJ2-3	CASKLLSVDTQYF	TGTGCCAGCAAACTCCTTTCGGTAGATACGCAGTATTTT
NA	NA	TRBV2	TRBJ2-5	CASSVSVGPTGQETQYF	TGTGCCAGCAGTGTTAGTGTGGGGCCCACAGGCCAAGAGACCCAGTACTTC
once	NA	TRBV7-2	TRBJ1-2	CASSLVNYGYTF	TGTGCCAGCAGCTTAGTAAACTATGGCTACACCTTC
NA	NA	TRBV28	TRBJ2-6	CASGRLTVLVGANVLTF	TGTGCCAGCGGGCGCCTGACAGTTTTGGTAGGGGCCAACGTCCTGACTTTC
NA	NA	TRBV2	TRBJ1-6	CASKTGSPLHF	TGTGCCAGTAAGACTGGTTCACCCCTCCACTTT
NA	NA	TRBV21-1	TRBJ1-5	CASSKAAGRPFNQPQHF	TGTGCCAGCAGCAAAGCCGCTGGCAGGCCCTTTAATCAGCCCCAGCATTTT
NA	TRBD1	TRBV2	TRBJ2-7	CASSRDSSYEQYF	TGTGCCAGCAGCCGGGACAGCTCCTACGAGCAGTACTTC
NA	NA	TRBV5-1	TRBJ1-5	CASSLEGVGNQPQHF	TGCGCCAGCAGCTTGGAGGGAGTCGGCAATCAGCCCCAGCATTTT
NA	NA	TRBV7-2	TRBJ2-7	CASSLARVNEQYF	TGTGCCAGCAGCTTAGCCAGGGTCAACGAGCAGTACTTC
NA	NA	TRBV3-1/TRBV3-2	TRBJ1-5	CASSPRGNQPQHF	TGTGCCAGCAGCCCCAGGGGAAATCAGCCCCAGCATTTT
NA	TRBD1	TRBV10-3	TRBJ1-1	CAITRQGSNTEAFF	TGTGCCATCACGCGACAGGGGTCCAACACTGAAGCTTTCTTT
NA	NA	TRBV18	TRBJ1-2	CASSPQSQGNGYGYTF	TGTGCCAGCTCACCACAGTCACAGGGAAATGGCTATGGCTACACCTTC
NA	TRBD1	TRBV6-5	TRBJ1-2	CASRSTGNYGYTF	TGTGCCAGCCGCTCGACAGGGAACTATGGCTACACCTTC
few	NA	TRBV3-1/TRBV3-2	TRBJ1-5	CASSQGVLSSDRINQPQHF	TGTGCCAGCAGCCAAGGAGTTCTTTCTTCCGACAGGATCAATCAGCCCCAGCATTTT
NA	NA	TRBV7-9	TRBJ2-1	CASSLNSHNEQFF	TGTGCCAGCAGCTTAAATAGCCACAATGAGCAGTTCTTC
many	NA	TRBV19	TRBJ1-2	CASTPGYGYTF	TGTGCCAGTACTCCGGGCTATGGCTACACCTTC
NA	NA	TRBV9	TRBJ1-3	CASSPLAAFLGNTIYF	TGTGCCAGCAGCCCTCTGGCCGCTTTTCTTGGAAACACCATATATTTT
NA	NA	TRBV25-1	TRBJ2-5	CASSGAQETQYF	TGTGCCAGCAGTGGAGCGCAAGAGACCCAGTACTTC
NA	NA	TRBV4-3	TRBJ2-2	CASSQEGAGAVAGELFF	TGCGCCAGCAGCCAAGAAGGGGCGGGGGCGGTGGCCGGGGAGCTGTTTTTT
once	NA	TRBV20-1	TRBJ1-4	CSARQEKLFF	TGCAGTGCAAGACAGGAAAAACTGTTTTTT
NA	TRBD1	TRBV6-1	TRBJ1-2	CASSSPGQGAHGYTF	TGTGCCAGCAGTAGCCCGGGACAGGGGGCGCATGGCTACACCTTC
NA	NA	TRBV6-6	TRBJ1-1	CASSHMTEEAFF	TGTGCCAGCAGTCATATGACAGAAGAAGCTTTCTTT
NA	TRBD1	TRBV23-1	TRBJ1-1	CASSQFGDRDLNTEAFF	TGCGCCAGCAGTCAATTTGGGGACAGGGATTTGAACACTGAAGCTTTCTTT
NA	TRBD1	TRBV3-1/TRBV3-2	TRBJ1-2	CASSQDVLRTGYGYTF	TGTGCCAGCAGCCAAGATGTTTTGCGGACAGGGTATGGCTACACCTTC
NA	NA	TRBV11-1	TRBJ2-1	CASSINRDNEQFF	TGTGCCAGCAGCATCAACAGGGATAATGAGCAGTTCTTC
NA	TRBD1	TRBV11-3	TRBJ1-1	CASSLDGQGREAFF	TGTGCCAGCAGCTTAGATGGACAGGGAAGGGAAGCTTTCTTT
NA	TRBD1	TRBV6-2/TRBV6-3	TRBJ2-2	CASSDRGRNTGELFF	TGTGCCAGCAGCGACAGGGGTAGGAACACCGGGGAGCTGTTTTTT
NA	NA	TRBV28	TRBJ2-7	CASSLFRFREQYF	TGTGCCAGCAGTTTATTCAGGTTTCGCGAGCAGTACTTC